These T cell receptor beta chains were read from a single sample in a study of T cells in Graves' hyperthyroidism and ophthalmopathy. TCRdb passed the multiplex PCR reads through MiXCR, listing each CDR3 protein once. The sample has hundreds of thousands of distinct CDR3 sequences; around 14% are singletons. Sample: blood. Every receptor here comes from a woman under 40 with Graves' hyperthyroidism that later progressed to Graves' ophthalmopathy. The CDR3 runs from the conserved cysteine through the conserved F or W. Each record gives: D gene, clone size, V gene, J gene, CDR3 DNA, CDR3 protein. D genes are given only for firm matches. Size is omitted from some rows. Given values are once, few, many or a class for expanded clones.

d_call: -; clone_size: many; v_call: TRBV20-1; j_call: TRBJ2-5; cdr3_nt: TGCAGTGCAACCAGGACAGCTCAAGAGACCCAGTACTTC; cdr3_aa: CSATRTAQETQYF
d_call: -; clone_size: many; v_call: TRBV27; j_call: TRBJ1-1; cdr3_nt: TGTGCCAGCAGGATAACAGGGAGGGCCACTGAAGCTTTCTTT; cdr3_aa: CASRITGRATEAFF
d_call: -; clone_size: few; v_call: TRBV30; j_call: TRBJ1-3; cdr3_nt: TGTGCCTACGACTACGGGACCGCTGGAAACACCATATATTTT; cdr3_aa: CAYDYGTAGNTIYF
d_call: TRBD1; clone_size: few; v_call: TRBV12-3/TRBV12-4; j_call: TRBJ2-7; cdr3_nt: TGTGCCAGCAGTTTAGCCAGGGGGCTCGAGCAGTACTTC; cdr3_aa: CASSLARGLEQYF
d_call: TRBD1; clone_size: few; v_call: TRBV9; j_call: TRBJ1-4; cdr3_nt: TGTGCCAGCAGCCTCGGGACAGATCTTGAAAAACTGTTTTTT; cdr3_aa: CASSLGTDLEKLFF
d_call: TRBD2; clone_size: many; v_call: TRBV11-2; j_call: TRBJ2-1; cdr3_nt: TGTGCCAGCAGCTTACTAGCGGGTGACAATGAGCAGTTCTTC; cdr3_aa: CASSLLAGDNEQFF
d_call: -; clone_size: many; v_call: TRBV6-2/TRBV6-3; j_call: TRBJ1-1; cdr3_nt: TGTGCCAGCAGTTACCCCCGGGGGACATTTCAGAACACTGAAGCTTTCTTT; cdr3_aa: CASSYPRGTFQNTEAFF
d_call: TRBD1; clone_size: many; v_call: TRBV5-5; j_call: TRBJ1-4; cdr3_nt: TGTGCCAGCAGCGCCTTCACAGGGGGCTGGGAAAAACTGTTTTTT; cdr3_aa: CASSAFTGGWEKLFF
d_call: TRBD1; clone_size: many; v_call: TRBV29-1; j_call: TRBJ1-4; cdr3_nt: TGCAGCGTTGCGGCCCTCGGGACAGCTAATGAAAAACTGTTTTTT; cdr3_aa: CSVAALGTANEKLFF
d_call: -; clone_size: many; v_call: TRBV12-3/TRBV12-4; j_call: TRBJ1-1; cdr3_nt: TGTGCCAGCAGAAACACAGGGAGAGCTGAAGCTTTCTTT; cdr3_aa: CASRNTGRAEAFF
d_call: -; clone_size: few; v_call: TRBV6-5; j_call: TRBJ2-1; cdr3_nt: TGTGCCAGCAGTTACTCTAGGGAGGACTACAATGAGCAGTTCTTC; cdr3_aa: CASSYSREDYNEQFF
d_call: TRBD1; clone_size: many; v_call: TRBV28; j_call: TRBJ1-2; cdr3_nt: TGTGCCAGCAGCCGTTCCAGGGGGACGGAATCTAACTATGGCTACACCTTC; cdr3_aa: CASSRSRGTESNYGYTF
d_call: -; clone_size: few; v_call: TRBV27; j_call: TRBJ1-5; cdr3_nt: TGTGCCAGCAACCAGGGTGGCGGCGGTCAGCCCCAGCATTTT; cdr3_aa: CASNQGGGGQPQHF
d_call: -; clone_size: many; v_call: TRBV18; j_call: TRBJ1-2; cdr3_nt: TGTGCCAGCTCACCATCGCACACGGACTATGGCTACACCTTC; cdr3_aa: CASSPSHTDYGYTF
d_call: TRBD2; clone_size: few; v_call: TRBV5-1; j_call: TRBJ2-1; cdr3_nt: TGCGCCAGCAGCTTGGGGGTTAGCGGGGAGAACAATGAGCAGTTCTTC; cdr3_aa: CASSLGVSGENNEQFF
d_call: -; clone_size: few; v_call: TRBV28; j_call: TRBJ2-7; cdr3_nt: TGTGCCAGCTTTAACCTAGACTCCGAGCAGTACTTC; cdr3_aa: CASFNLDSEQYF
d_call: TRBD2; clone_size: once; v_call: TRBV2; j_call: TRBJ2-3; cdr3_nt: TGTGCCAGCAGGGGGACTACCGAAAGCACAGATACGCAGTATTTT; cdr3_aa: CASRGTTESTDTQYF
d_call: -; clone_size: few; v_call: TRBV27; j_call: TRBJ2-7; cdr3_nt: TGTGCCAGCAGTCACCAGGGGACGGGCTACGAGCAGTACTTC; cdr3_aa: CASSHQGTGYEQYF
d_call: TRBD2; clone_size: few; v_call: TRBV27; j_call: TRBJ2-1; cdr3_nt: TGTGCCAGCAGTTTAACCGGGACTAGCGGGAGGGCCTTAGTCAATGAGCAGTTCTTC; cdr3_aa: CASSLTGTSGRALVNEQFF
d_call: -; clone_size: -; v_call: TRBV4-1; j_call: TRBJ1-4; cdr3_nt: TGCGCCAGCAGCCACGAGACCAAGATTAATGAAAAACTGTTTTTT; cdr3_aa: CASSHETKINEKLFF
d_call: -; clone_size: many; v_call: TRBV30; j_call: TRBJ1-2; cdr3_nt: TGTGCCTGGGGGACGCTAAACTATGGCTACACCTTC; cdr3_aa: CAWGTLNYGYTF
d_call: TRBD1; clone_size: few; v_call: TRBV5-8; j_call: TRBJ1-4; cdr3_nt: TGTGCCAGCAGCTTACGGACAGGGGGCCCGGGGGAACTGTTTTTT; cdr3_aa: CASSLRTGGPGELFF
d_call: -; clone_size: -; v_call: TRBV29-1; j_call: TRBJ1-1; cdr3_nt: TGCAGCGTTTTAGGGCTTAACACTGAAGCTTTCTTT; cdr3_aa: CSVLGLNTEAFF
d_call: -; clone_size: many; v_call: TRBV2; j_call: TRBJ2-7; cdr3_nt: TGTGCCAGCAGTGAAGCTTCGGGGGTTCAGTCCTACGAGCAGTACTTC; cdr3_aa: CASSEASGVQSYEQYF
d_call: -; clone_size: many; v_call: TRBV27; j_call: TRBJ2-3; cdr3_nt: TGTGCCAGCAGTAGACCGGGACTGGGGGAAGATACGCAGTATTTT; cdr3_aa: CASSRPGLGEDTQYF
d_call: -; clone_size: -; v_call: TRBV12-3/TRBV12-4; j_call: TRBJ1-2; cdr3_nt: TGTGCCAGCGGTGCGGGACCGATCTATGGCTACACCTTC; cdr3_aa: CASGAGPIYGYTF
d_call: -; clone_size: many; v_call: TRBV9; j_call: TRBJ2-5; cdr3_nt: TGTGCCAGCAGCGTAGCTGTCCAGGCGGGGATTCAGTACTTC; cdr3_aa: CASSVAVQAGIQYF
d_call: TRBD1; clone_size: many; v_call: TRBV10-3; j_call: TRBJ2-7; cdr3_nt: TGTGCCATCAGTGACCGGGACAGGGACTACGAGCAGTACTTC; cdr3_aa: CAISDRDRDYEQYF
d_call: -; clone_size: many; v_call: TRBV30; j_call: TRBJ2-2; cdr3_nt: TGTGCCTGGACATGGACCGCGAACACCGGGGAGCTGTTTTTT; cdr3_aa: CAWTWTANTGELFF
d_call: TRBD2; clone_size: many; v_call: TRBV12-3/TRBV12-4; j_call: TRBJ2-1; cdr3_nt: TGTGCCAGCAGCCCAGACGGGAGGTATATCTACAATGAGCAGTTCTTC; cdr3_aa: CASSPDGRYIYNEQFF
d_call: TRBD2; clone_size: -; v_call: TRBV2; j_call: TRBJ2-1; cdr3_nt: TGTGCCAGCAGCGTACTAGCGGGAGTATCCTACAATGAGCAGTTCTTC; cdr3_aa: CASSVLAGVSYNEQFF
d_call: -; clone_size: many; v_call: TRBV18; j_call: TRBJ2-7; cdr3_nt: TGTGCCAGCTCACCACTCCCGGGGGAGCAGTACTTC; cdr3_aa: CASSPLPGEQYF
d_call: -; clone_size: few; v_call: TRBV7-9; j_call: TRBJ1-4; cdr3_nt: TGTGCCAGCAGCTTAATCCCGACTAATGAAAAACTGTTTTTT; cdr3_aa: CASSLIPTNEKLFF
d_call: -; clone_size: -; v_call: TRBV6-1; j_call: TRBJ1-5; cdr3_nt: TGTGCCAGCATCGGGACACAAGCTAATCAGCCCCAGCATTTT; cdr3_aa: CASIGTQANQPQHF
d_call: -; clone_size: few; v_call: TRBV30; j_call: TRBJ1-5; cdr3_nt: TGTGCCTGGAGTGTAATGGAGCCCAATCAGCCCCAGCATTTT; cdr3_aa: CAWSVMEPNQPQHF
d_call: -; clone_size: -; v_call: TRBV19; j_call: TRBJ1-5; cdr3_nt: TGTGCCAGTAGTTGGACCCCAAATCAGCCCCAGCATTTT; cdr3_aa: CASSWTPNQPQHF
d_call: -; clone_size: -; v_call: TRBV6-9; j_call: TRBJ2-5; cdr3_nt: TGTGCCAGCAGTTTGATGCTAGAGATGGAGACCCAGTACTTC; cdr3_aa: CASSLMLEMETQYF
d_call: TRBD1; clone_size: many; v_call: TRBV12-3/TRBV12-4; j_call: TRBJ1-5; cdr3_nt: TGTGCCAGCAGTTTAGGTGTCGGGACAGGCCCCCTTTATAGCAATCAGCCCCAGCATTTT; cdr3_aa: CASSLGVGTGPLYSNQPQHF
d_call: TRBD2; clone_size: few; v_call: TRBV28; j_call: TRBJ2-7; cdr3_nt: TGTGCCAGCAGTGCGGCGGGAGCCCACTACGAGCAGTACTTC; cdr3_aa: CASSAAGAHYEQYF
d_call: -; clone_size: few; v_call: TRBV6-2/TRBV6-3; j_call: TRBJ2-5; cdr3_nt: TGTGCCAGCAGTTACACAAACAGGCCTAGCAGACAAGAGACCCAGTACTTC; cdr3_aa: CASSYTNRPSRQETQYF
d_call: TRBD1; clone_size: many; v_call: TRBV27; j_call: TRBJ1-2; cdr3_nt: TGTGCCAGCAGTTTTACAGGGGGCGACTATGGCTACACCTTC; cdr3_aa: CASSFTGGDYGYTF
d_call: TRBD2; clone_size: -; v_call: TRBV5-1; j_call: TRBJ2-1; cdr3_nt: TGCGCCGGAATAGTCGCAAATTCGACTAGCGGGAGGGTCGGCGAGCAGTTCTTC; cdr3_aa: CAGIVANSTSGRVGEQFF
d_call: TRBD2; clone_size: many; v_call: TRBV7-9; j_call: TRBJ2-1; cdr3_nt: TGTGCCAGCAGCCGAGCCGGGACTAGCGTTAACAATGAGCAGTTCTTC; cdr3_aa: CASSRAGTSVNNEQFF
d_call: TRBD1; clone_size: many; v_call: TRBV28; j_call: TRBJ1-6; cdr3_nt: TGTGCCAGCAGCTCAGGGGGCCTGGCACCCCTCCACTTT; cdr3_aa: CASSSGGLAPLHF